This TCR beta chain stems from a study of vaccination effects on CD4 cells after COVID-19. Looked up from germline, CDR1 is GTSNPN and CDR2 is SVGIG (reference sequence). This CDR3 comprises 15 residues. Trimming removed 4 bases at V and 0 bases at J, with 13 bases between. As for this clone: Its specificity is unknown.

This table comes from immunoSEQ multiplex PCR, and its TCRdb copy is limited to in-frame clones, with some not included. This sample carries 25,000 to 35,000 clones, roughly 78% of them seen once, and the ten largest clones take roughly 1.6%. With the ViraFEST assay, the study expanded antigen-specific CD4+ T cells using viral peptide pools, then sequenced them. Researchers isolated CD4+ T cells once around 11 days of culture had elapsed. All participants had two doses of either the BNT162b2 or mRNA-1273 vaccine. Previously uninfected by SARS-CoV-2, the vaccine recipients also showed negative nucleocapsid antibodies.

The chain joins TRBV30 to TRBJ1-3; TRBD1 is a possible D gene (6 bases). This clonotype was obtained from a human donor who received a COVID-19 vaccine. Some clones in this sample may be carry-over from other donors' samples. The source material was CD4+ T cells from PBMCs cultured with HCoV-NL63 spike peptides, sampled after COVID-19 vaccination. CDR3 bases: TGTGCCTGGACAAAGGACAGACACTCTGGAAACACCATATATTTT. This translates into CAWTKDRHSGNTIYF.